The rows below give T cell receptor beta chains drawn from one sample of a study of memory CD4+ T cells and cytomegalovirus serostatus. Assay used: immunoSEQ multiplex PCR; TCRdb lists only in-frame clones, some missing. Here the sample spans some 46,000 clones, roughly 73% being singletons. Sample: memory CD4+ T cells from blood. Source of these receptors: an adult in good health and CMV-seronegative. CDR3s include the opening cysteine and the closing phenylalanine or tryptophan. D genes are given only for firm matches. Clone size appears in some rows only: once, few, many, or a class for an expanded clone.

clone_size: -; v_call: TRBV20-1; j_call: TRBJ2-1; d_call: -; cdr3_aa: CSGLYNEQFF; cdr3_nt: TGCAGTGGGCTTTACAATGAGCAGTTCTTC
clone_size: -; v_call: TRBV6-1; j_call: TRBJ2-4; d_call: -; cdr3_aa: CASSELPFGVQGKNIQYF; cdr3_nt: TGTGCCAGCAGTGAATTACCTTTCGGGGTTCAGGGCAAAAACATTCAGTACTTC
clone_size: -; v_call: TRBV6-1; j_call: TRBJ2-7; d_call: TRBD1; cdr3_aa: CASSLDRPNYEQYF; cdr3_nt: TGTGCCAGCAGCCTGGACAGGCCCAACTACGAGCAGTACTTC
clone_size: -; v_call: TRBV2; j_call: TRBJ1-4; d_call: -; cdr3_aa: CASKTNEKLFF; cdr3_nt: TGTGCCAGCAAAACTAATGAAAAACTGTTTTTT
clone_size: -; v_call: TRBV7-2; j_call: TRBJ1-5; d_call: -; cdr3_aa: CASSLVQQGGQPQHF; cdr3_nt: TGTGCCAGCAGCTTAGTTCAACAGGGCGGTCAGCCCCAGCATTTT
clone_size: -; v_call: TRBV19; j_call: TRBJ2-7; d_call: -; cdr3_aa: CASSNGAGVNYEQYF; cdr3_nt: TGTGCCAGTAGTAATGGGGCAGGGGTAAACTACGAGCAGTACTTC
clone_size: -; v_call: TRBV30; j_call: TRBJ2-5; d_call: TRBD1; cdr3_aa: CAWSALGWTQGEETQYF; cdr3_nt: TGTGCCTGGAGTGCCCTAGGGTGGACCCAGGGGGAAGAGACCCAGTACTTC
clone_size: -; v_call: TRBV5-4; j_call: TRBJ2-3; d_call: -; cdr3_aa: CASSLETSTDTQYF; cdr3_nt: TGTGCCAGCAGCTTGGAAACTAGCACAGATACGCAGTATTTT
clone_size: -; v_call: TRBV6-4; j_call: TRBJ1-1; d_call: -; cdr3_aa: CASSLEGNTEAFF; cdr3_nt: TGTGCCAGCAGTTTAGAGGGGAACACTGAAGCTTTCTTT
clone_size: -; v_call: TRBV4-2; j_call: TRBJ1-1; d_call: TRBD1; cdr3_aa: CASSQDPGTGSEAFF; cdr3_nt: TGTGCCAGCAGCCAAGACCCCGGGACAGGGTCTGAAGCTTTCTTT
clone_size: -; v_call: TRBV6-6; j_call: TRBJ2-7; d_call: TRBD1; cdr3_aa: CASRGLLGQNYEQYF; cdr3_nt: TGTGCCAGCAGAGGTTTATTGGGACAGAACTACGAGCAGTACTTC
clone_size: -; v_call: TRBV4-2; j_call: TRBJ1-1; d_call: -; cdr3_aa: CASSQPSLGYTEAFF; cdr3_nt: TGTGCCAGCAGCCAACCTTCCTTGGGGTACACTGAAGCTTTCTTT
clone_size: -; v_call: TRBV11-2; j_call: TRBJ1-1; d_call: -; cdr3_aa: CASSSLQGTSPAEAFF; cdr3_nt: TGTGCCAGCAGCTCTCTACAGGGTACCTCTCCGGCTGAAGCTTTCTTT
clone_size: -; v_call: TRBV18; j_call: TRBJ1-4; d_call: -; cdr3_aa: CASSPGGQEKLFF; cdr3_nt: TGTGCCAGCTCACCAGGGGGCCAGGAAAAACTGTTTTTT
clone_size: few; v_call: TRBV7-3; j_call: TRBJ2-5; d_call: -; cdr3_aa: CASSLLRKWRDSQETQYF; cdr3_nt: TGTGCCAGCAGCTTATTGAGGAAGTGGAGGGACAGCCAAGAGACCCAGTACTTC